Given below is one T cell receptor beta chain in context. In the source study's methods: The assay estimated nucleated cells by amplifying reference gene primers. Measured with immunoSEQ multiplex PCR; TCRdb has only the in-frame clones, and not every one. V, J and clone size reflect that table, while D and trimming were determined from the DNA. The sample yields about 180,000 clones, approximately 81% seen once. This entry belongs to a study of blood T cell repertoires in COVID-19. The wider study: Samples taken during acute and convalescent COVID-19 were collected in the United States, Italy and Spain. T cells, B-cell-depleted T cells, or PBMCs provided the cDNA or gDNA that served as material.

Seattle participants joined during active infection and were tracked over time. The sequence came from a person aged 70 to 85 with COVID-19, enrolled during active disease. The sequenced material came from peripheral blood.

The CDR3 loop is CAITGRTGSNYGYTF. For the CDR3, the DNA is TGTGCCATCACAGGCCGGACAGGGTCGAACTATGGCTACACCTTC. The chain carries TRBV10-3 and TRBJ1-2; 8 bases map to TRBD1. V dropped 7 bases and J dropped 2; count of bases not matched to a gene: 9. This CDR3 comprises 15 residues. The germline CDR1 and CDR2 sequences are ENHRY and SYGVKD.